The next 24 T cell receptor beta chains were all read from a single sample in a study of T cell responses to AZD1222 COVID-19 vaccine (TCRdb year 2021). Library preparation employed the immunoSEQ multiplex PCR assay. The table comes from immuneACCESS by way of TCRdb, which keeps in-frame sequences with V and J called. Part of the clones is missing from these tables; in studies checked, under half for an unresolved V gene and the rest for unknown reasons. In all, the sample holds 110,000 to 150,000 clones, and roughly 91% of those were seen once. Together, the top ten hold about 1.9% of the sample. Per the publication, the time point label means: about 28 days (+/-7) after the second vaccine dose. This specimen was peripheral blood, taken 28 days after the second AZD1222 dose. The source of these receptors is an adult who received the AZD1222 COVID-19 vaccine.

This clone was seen a few times. The J gene is TRBJ2-7, the V gene TRBV18; TRBD2 aligns across 8 bases. Germline V gives CDR1 KGHSH, CDR2 LQKENI. V lost 3 bases to trimming and J lost 6 bases; unmatched junction nucleotides: 7. This CDR3 spans 14 amino acids. CDR3 protein: CASSPTSGIVEQYF. DNA of the CDR3: TGTGCCAGCTCACCCACTAGCGGAATTGTCGAGCAGTACTTC.

The rearrangement joins TRBV24-1 to TRBJ2-5; 9 nucleotides line up with TRBD2. The CDR3 sequence is 15 residues long. With V trimmed by 4 bases and J by 5 bases, 7 bases remained unmatched. Germline values: CDR1 KGHDR, CDR2 SFDVKD. Here the CDR3 DNA reads TGTGCCACCAGTGACGGCCTAGCGGGAAGGGAGACCCAGTACTTC. Its translation is CATSDGLAGRETQYF.

The rearrangement links TRBV6-5 to TRBJ2-3, with 9 bases lining up with TRBD1. Germline CDR1 reads MNHEY; CDR2 reads SVGAGI. Trimming removed 10 bases from V and 2 bases from J; junction bases left unmatched: 7. CDR3 length: 14 residues. CDR3: CATAGTGYTDTQYF. For the CDR3, the DNA is TGTGCCACGGCCGGGACAGGGTACACAGATACGCAGTATTTT.

The chain employs TRBV2 and TRBJ1-3; D unresolved. The CDR3 loop spans 15 amino acids. Germline lookup yields CDR1 SNHLY and CDR2 FYNNEI. Trimming stripped 0 bases from V and 3 bases from J, with 9 bases between. CDR3 loop: CASSEARYGGNTIYF. CDR3 coding DNA: TGTGCCAGCAGTGAAGCGCGTTACGGTGGAAACACCATATATTTT.

The chain couples TRBV2 to TRBJ1-2, with D possibly matching TRBD1 (5 bases). This CDR3 has 16 amino acids. Trimming stripped 7 bases from V and 4 bases from J, with 22 bases between. Germline lookup yields CDR1 SNHLY and CDR2 FYNNEI. The chain's CDR3 is CASTIRRGTQTYGYTF. The CDR3 coding sequence is TGTGCCAGCACTATCCGCCGGGGGACTCAGACCTATGGCTACACCTTC.

CDR3 DNA sequence: TGTGCCAGCAGTTACACATGGGGGGCGGCTGGAAACACCATATATTTT. As protein: CASSYTWGAAGNTIYF. The rearrangement uses TRBV6-5 and TRBJ1-3; TRBD1 is a possible D gene (6 bases). Germline-derived CDR1 and CDR2 are MNHEY and SVGAGI. V lost 2 bases and J lost 2, with 13 bases in between. The CDR3 runs 16 residues.

This chain joins TRBV19 and TRBJ2-5; no firm D call. The CDR3 covers 11 residues. Germline V lookup: CDR1 LNHDA, CDR2 SQIVND (reference sequence). The V end was cut by 2 bases, the J end by 8 bases, with 6 bases between. The CDR3 DNA reads as TGTGCCAGTAGTATAAGTGGAACCCAGTACTTC. It translates to CASSISGTQYF. The full variable domain, in which reference TRBV19 and TRBJ2-5 provide the parts outside the CDR3, is DGGITQSPKYLFRKEGQNVTLSCEQNLNHDAMYWYRQDPGQGLRLIYYSQIVNDFQKGDIAEGYSVSREKKESFPLTVTSAQKNPTAFYLCASSISGTQYFGPGTRLLVL.

The chain couples TRBV11-1 to TRBJ2-5, with D hard to call. The CDR3 is 15 amino acids. CDR1 and CDR2 (germline): SGHAT, FQDESV (reference sequence). V was shortened by 1 base and J by 2 bases, with 11 bases between the two germline ends. DNA of the CDR3: TGTGCCAGCAGCTTAGTAAGGACGGTACAAGAGACCCAGTACTTC. Protein sequence: CASSLVRTVQETQYF. Complete variable domain (other parts from reference TRBV11-1 and TRBJ2-5): EAEVAQSPRYKITEKSQAVAFWCDPISGHATLYWYRQILGQGPELLVQFQDESVVDDSQLPKDRFSAERLKGVDSTLKIQPAELGDSAMYLCASSLVRTVQETQYFGPGTRLLVL.

There are many counts of this clone. The sample contains more than one DNA sequence encoding this CDR3. The rearrangement joins TRBV18 to TRBJ1-2, with 10 nucleotides matching TRBD1. Germline V gene lookup returns CDR1 KGHSH and CDR2 LQKENI. The CDR3 consists of 13 residues. The V and J ends lost 4 bases and 6 bases, in that order; junction bases with no gene match: 2. CDR3 sequence reads: CASSLGTGDGYTF. The CDR3 DNA follows: TGTGCCAGCTCACTCGGGACAGGGGATGGCTACACCTTC.

The chain carries TRBV5-3 and TRBJ1-4, with 10 bases aligning to TRBD1. TRBV5-3 is an ORF for which the function is uncertain. V lost 4 bases, J lost 8 bases, and 20 bases stayed unmatched. The CDR3 consists of 19 residues. The CDR3 nucleotides are TGTGCCAGAAGCCGAATTCGGGACAGGGGTTTCCGATGGAGGGAAAAACTGTTTTTT. This codes for CARSRIRDRGFRWREKLFF.

The chain uses TRBV27 and TRBJ2-5; 9 bases are a match to TRBD1. CDR3 length: 16 residues. V dropped 3 bases and J dropped 4; count of bases not matched to a gene: 9. The V gene's germline CDR1 is MNHEY and CDR2 SMNVEV (reference sequence). The CDR3 region is CASSFRGDRGGETQYF. In DNA, the CDR3 is TGTGCCAGCAGTTTTCGGGGCGACAGGGGGGGAGAGACCCAGTACTTC.

The V gene is TRBV19, the J gene TRBJ1-6; maybe TRBD1 (5 bases). V was shortened by 6 bases and J by 7 bases, with 16 bases between the two germline ends. Germline lookup yields CDR1 LNHDA and CDR2 SQIVND (reference sequence). This CDR3 has 15 amino acids. This chain's CDR3 is CASRAPGRKNSPLHF. DNA for the CDR3: TGTGCCAGTAGAGCCCCGGGACGGAAAAATTCACCCCTCCACTTT.

This chain uses TRBV2 with TRBJ2-7; D is perhaps TRBD1 (6 bases). The CDR3 spans 12 residues. V shed 6 bases and J shed 0 bases, with 6 bases lying between them. From germline, CDR1 is SNHLY and CDR2 FYNNEI. The CDR3 sequence is CASSRGSYEQYF. The DNA for the CDR3 is TGTGCCAGCAGCAGGGGCTCCTACGAGCAGTACTTC. The complete variable domain, with remaining parts taken from reference TRBV2 and TRBJ2-7, reads EPEVTQTPSHQVTQMGQEVILRCVPISNHLYFYWYRQILGQKVEFLVSFYNNEISEKSEIFDDQFSVERPDGSNFTLKIRSTKLEDSAMYFCASSRGSYEQYFGPGTRLTVT.

This clone was seen only once. The genes are TRBV6-6 and TRBJ1-6; 7 nucleotides agree with TRBD1. Germline CDR1 reads MNHNY; CDR2 reads SVGAGI (reference sequence). The CDR3 loop spans 13 amino acids. V was clipped by 8 bases and J by 9 bases; unmatched bases: 7. The CDR3 loop is CASCRDSRSPLHF. CDR3 nucleotide sequence: TGTGCCAGCTGCCGGGACAGCCGTTCACCCCTCCACTTT.

The CDR3 DNA is TGTGCCAGCTCTTCAGCGACAGGGAACTATGGCTACACCTTC. Its protein is CASSSATGNYGYTF. V and J are TRBV18 and TRBJ1-2, with 7 nucleotides matching TRBD1. Germline V lookup: CDR1 KGHSH, CDR2 LQKENI. The length of the CDR3 is 14 residues. Germline trimming cut 6 bases from V and 2 bases from J; bases unmatched to any gene: 6.

This sequence joins TRBV6-1 and TRBJ1-4; weak D call: TRBD1 (5 bases). Trimming removed 2 bases at V and 8 bases at J, with 18 bases between. The CDR3 has 16 residues. Germline V gene lookup returns CDR1 MNHNS and CDR2 SASEGT. The CDR3 region has the DNA TGTGCCAGCAGTGAACGGCTTGAAGGGGCTAGGGAAAAACTGTTTTTT. It is translated as CASSERLEGAREKLFF.

This rearrangement joins TRBV12-3 or TRBV12-4 to TRBJ2-7; D is unresolved. V was cut by 6 bases and J by 3 bases, with 12 bases left in between. CDR3 length equals 13 residues. CDR3 bases: TGTGCCAGCAGCCCCGACCCCAACTACGAGCAGTACTTC. Its translation: CASSPDPNYEQYF.

Here the CDR3 DNA reads TGTGCCAGCTCACCAGAGTCAGGGCCAAACTATGGCTACACCTTC. It yields the protein CASSPESGPNYGYTF. The rearrangement links TRBV18 to TRBJ1-2; possible D gene TRBD1, 5 bases. The CDR3 consists of 15 residues. Deletions cut 2 bases from V and 2 bases from J, with 12 bases between. Germline CDR1 and CDR2: KGHSH and LQKENI.

J is TRBJ1-4 and V is TRBV11-2; TRBD1 matches at 9 bases. Germline values: CDR1 SGHAT, CDR2 FQNNGV. V dropped 1 base and J dropped 6; count of bases not matched to a gene: 3. The CDR3 runs to 15 residues. This CDR3 is CASSLAGQGDEKLFF. The CDR3 nucleotides read TGTGCCAGCAGCTTAGCGGGACAGGGAGATGAAAAACTGTTTTTT. Combining the CDR3 with reference TRBV11-2 and TRBJ1-4 gives the whole variable domain EAGVAQSPRYKIIEKRQSVAFWCNPISGHATLYWYQQILGQGPKLLIQFQNNGVVDDSQLPKDRFSAERLKGVDSTLKIQPAKLEDSAVYLCASSLAGQGDEKLFFGSGTQLSVL.

About this clone: The sample holds other DNA sequences that translate to the same CDR3. The genes are TRBV5-1 and TRBJ2-1; 7 positions agree with TRBD2. CDR1 is SGHRS and CDR2 is YFSETQ in the germline V gene. The CDR3 extends over 15 amino acids. The junction had 2 bases not matched to a gene; V was cut back by 0 bases and J by 2 bases. The CDR3 nucleotides are TGCGCCAGCAGCTTGGGTGGGACTACCTACAATGAGCAGTTCTTC. This encodes CASSLGGTTYNEQFF.

This clone was counted a single time. Distinct nucleotide sequences in the sample also encode this CDR3. The rearrangement joins TRBV5-6 to TRBJ1-2; D remains ambiguous. The CDR3 runs 13 residues. Trimming took off 4 bases at V and 2 bases at J, with 9 bases between the two ends. Germline assignment: CDR1 SGHDT and CDR2 YYEEEE. The CDR3 loop is CASSPGNNYGYTF. The CDR3 DNA is TGTGCCAGCAGCCCCGGGAACAACTATGGCTACACCTTC.

V usage is TRBV7-2 and J usage is TRBJ2-3, with D perhaps given as TRBD1 or TRBD2 (6 bases each). The CDR3 length is 13 residues. The ends were cut back, 3 bases at V and 6 bases at J, with 10 bases in the middle. Germline CDR1 reads SGHTA; CDR2 reads FQGNSA. The CDR3 sequence: CASSFGGPDTQYF. The CDR3 bases are TGTGCCAGCAGCTTTGGGGGGCCTGATACGCAGTATTTT.

The chain is built from TRBV15 and TRBJ2-2, with D hard to call. From germline, CDR1 is LNHNV and CDR2 YYDKDF (reference sequence). The CDR3 consists of 14 residues. V gave up 1 base and J gave up 5 bases, with 8 bases separating them. CDR3 in DNA: TGTGCCACCAGCAGAGGGGCGATGACCGGGGAGCTGTTTTTT. Protein: CATSRGAMTGELFF.

The V gene is TRBV6-5, the J gene TRBJ1-5; 8 bases agree with TRBD1. The CDR3 spans 15 residues. J lost 6 bases, V lost 7 bases, and 11 bases had no gene match. The germline V gene has CDR1 MNHEY and CDR2 SVGAGI. CDR3 sequence reads: CASNPTGVISQPQHF. DNA of the CDR3: TGTGCCAGCAACCCGACAGGGGTAATTAGTCAGCCCCAGCATTTT.